The 20 T cell receptor beta chains below were found in one sample sequenced in a study of molecular identifiers for immune sequencing clone quantification. TCRdb reprocessed the PCR reads via MiXCR and lists one record per CDR3 protein. The sample has around 70,000 distinct CDR3 sequences, under 20% seen once. Sequencing was performed on naive CD8+ T cells from blood, with Jurkat cell RNA spiked in. This sample's subset: FACS-sorted CD8+CD4-CCR7+CD45RA+ naive T cells. The receptors shown here come from a human donor in good health. Some libraries in this study had Jurkat cell RNA spiked in.

This clonotype was detected ten times or more. CDR3 sequence reads: CSIEGTRGYF. Here the CDR3 DNA reads TGCAGCATCGAGGGGACCAGGGGGTATTTT. The chain carries TRBV29-1 and TRBJ2-3; D is possibly TRBD1 (6 bases). CDR1 and CDR2 (germline): SQVTM, ANQGSEA. Between the trimmed V and J ends, which lost 8 bases and 14 bases, there was a span of 17 bases. CDR3 length: 10 amino acids.

This clonotype was counted at least ten times. The chain links TRBV6-1 to TRBJ2-5; TRBD2 aligns across 12 bases. V shed 4 bases, J shed 5 bases, and the junction held 5 bases outside the gene matches. In germline, CDR1 is MNHNS, CDR2 SASEGT. This CDR3 comprises 15 residues. CDR3 nucleotide sequence: TGTGCCAGCAGTGGGACTAGCGGGACTATGGAGACCCAGTACTTC. Translated: CASSGTSGTMETQYF.

Note on this clonotype: This may arise from a read error, as a much more abundant clone is one base away. J is TRBJ2-7 and V is TRBV2, with no clear D. Trimming took off 6 bases at V and 5 bases at J, with 20 bases between the two ends. Germline V CDR1 and CDR2: SNHLY, FYNNEI. This CDR3 contains 15 residues. This CDR3 is CASSEYGQLLHEQYF. The CDR3 bases are TGTGCCAGCAGCGAATACGGGCAACTCCTCCACGAGCAGTACTTC.

The chain carries TRBV5-6 and TRBJ2-7, with 9 positions matching TRBD2. Germline V gene sequence: CDR1 SGHDT, CDR2 YYEEEE. With 4 bases clipped from V and 5 bases from J, the junction kept 7 bases outside the gene matches. The CDR3 is made up of 14 amino acids. CDR3 sequence reads: CASSHSGSLNEQYF. CDR3 nucleotide sequence: TGTGCCAGCAGCCATAGCGGGAGTTTAAACGAGCAGTACTTC.

In this sample, this clonotype is medium-sized (0.01 to 0.1%). J is TRBJ2-3 and V is TRBV7-2, with D hard to call. Trimming stripped 2 bases from V and 2 bases from J, with 23 bases between. This CDR3 is built from 19 residues. Per the germline V gene, CDR1 is SGHTA and CDR2 is FQGNSA. The CDR3 loop reads CASSLRWGRVTSLTDTQYF. Written as DNA, the CDR3 is TGTGCCAGCAGCTTAAGATGGGGTAGAGTAACCTCACTCACAGATACGCAGTATTTT.

This clonotype appeared many times. CDR3 region: CSANSASGNYNEQFF. The CDR3 nucleotides are TGCAGTGCAAACTCGGCTAGCGGGAACTACAATGAGCAGTTCTTC. The chain recombines TRBV20-1 with TRBJ2-1, with 9 bases lining up with TRBD2. The CDR3 is made up of 15 amino acids. With 6 bases clipped from V and 3 bases from J, the junction kept 9 bases outside the gene matches. Per the germline V gene, CDR1 is DFQATT and CDR2 is SNEGSKA (reference sequence).

This clonotype was found many times. The chain is built from TRBV23-1 and TRBJ2-2, with 9 bases aligning to TRBD1. TRBV23-1 is an ORF, with its function uncertain. CDR3 length: 14 amino acids. Trimming at V came to 4 bases and at J to 7 bases, leaving 4 bases not matched to a gene. In DNA form, the CDR3 reads TGCGCCAGCAGTCCTGGGACAGGGTTCGGGGAGCTGTTTTTT. Encoded protein: CASSPGTGFGELFF.

Turning to this clonotype: A much larger clone is a single base away; this may be a read error. V gene TRBV7-6 combines with J gene TRBJ2-7, with TRBD1 identical over 8 bases. Germline loops: CDR1 SGHVS, CDR2 FNYEAQ. CDR3 length: 15 residues. The CDR3 DNA is TGTGTCAGCAGCTTATTAGGGACAGGTACCTACGAGCAGTACTTC. It is translated as CVSSLLGTGTYEQYF.

The gene calls are TRBV7-4 and TRBJ2-1, with D possibly TRBD2 on 5 matching bases. The CDR3 length is 14 residues. Trimming shortened V by 1 base and J by 10 bases, and 14 bases separated the two germline ends. Per germline, CDR1 SGHVT and CDR2 SQSDAQ. The CDR3 bases are TGTGCCAGCAGCTTAGTCTCCGGCGGGCTAGAGCAGTTCTTC. Translation gives CASSLVSGGLEQFF. The whole variable domain, remainder taken from reference TRBV7-4 and TRBJ2-1, is GAGVSQSPRYKVAKRGRDVALRCDSISGHVTLYWYRQTLGQGSEVLTYSQSDAQRDKSGRPSGRFSAERPERSVSTLKIQRTEQGDSAVYLCASSLVSGGLEQFFGPGTRLTVL.

On this clonotype: This may come from a read error, since a much larger clone is one base off. The chain employs TRBV6-5 and TRBJ1-2, with unresolved D. This CDR3 region has 13 residues. Germline assignment: CDR1 MNHEY and CDR2 SVGAGI. As DNA, the CDR3 is TGTGCCGGCAGTTACGCCATCACGAGTGGCTACACCTTC. This translates into CAGSYAITSGYTF.

This clonotype was recorded at least ten times. The chain is built from TRBV10-3 and TRBJ2-7; TRBD2 matches at 12 bases. Trimming took 6 bases from V and 7 from J; bases not matched to a gene: 13. This CDR3 contains 16 residues. Germline-derived CDR1 and CDR2 are ENHRY and SYGVKD. CDR3 in amino acids: CAIRPSLAGGLREQYF. The CDR3 region has the DNA TGTGCCATCAGACCCTCCCTAGCGGGAGGGTTGCGAGAGCAGTACTTC.

This clonotype has a count of ten or more. The rearrangement links TRBV7-8 to TRBJ1-5, with D possibly TRBD1 on 6 matching bases. From germline, CDR1 is SGHVS and CDR2 FQNEAQ. Trimming removed 5 bases from V and 3 bases from J, with 26 bases in between. The CDR3 contains 19 residues. The CDR3 DNA follows: TGTGCCAGCAGCCTATCTGTAGGGGGATGGGACATGGACAATCAGCCCCAGCATTTT. Its translation: CASSLSVGGWDMDNQPQHF.

Note on this clonotype: This sequence may be a read error, since a much larger clone differs from it by one base. This sequence joins TRBV2 and TRBJ2-7, with D perhaps TRBD1 (5 bases). The CDR3 length is 13 residues. With 5 bases removed from V and 6 bases from J, the gap between germline ends came to 14 bases. Germline V gene sequence: CDR1 SNHLY, CDR2 FYNNEI. CDR3 nucleotides: TGTGCCAGCAGTCCGAAGGGGCTATTCGAGCAGTACTTC. Amino acid sequence: CASSPKGLFEQYF.

The chain recombines TRBV5-3 with TRBJ2-5; tentatively, D is TRBD2 (6 bases). TRBV5-3 is labeled an ORF, and its function is uncertain. Trimming removed 10 bases from V and 4 bases from J, with 23 bases in between. The CDR3 has 15 amino acids. CDR3 bases: TGTGCCGGCAGCTTACGGTGGGACTTTAGAGAGACCCAGTACTTC. Its translation is CAGSLRWDFRETQYF.

At least ten counts were recorded for this clonotype. J is TRBJ2-7 and V is TRBV27, with D possibly matching TRBD1 (6 bases). This CDR3 is built from 13 residues. From germline, CDR1 is MNHEY and CDR2 SMNVEV (reference sequence). Between the trimmed V and J ends, which lost 7 bases and 2 bases, there was a span of 12 bases. CDR3 loop: CASTGAGAYEQYF. The CDR3 DNA reads TGTGCCAGCACAGGGGCAGGGGCCTACGAGCAGTACTTC.

This clonotype appeared a single time. This may be a read error, as it is one base from a much larger clone. The CDR3 ends on some other residue instead of the conserved phenylalanine or tryptophan, so this is likely a read error. The chain is built from TRBV5-1 and TRBJ2-1; tentative D call: TRBD2 (5 bases). Germline assignment: CDR1 SGHRS and CDR2 YFSETQ. The V end was cut by 4 bases, the J end by 2 bases, with 19 bases between. CDR3 length: 17 amino acids. The CDR3 sequence: CASSTFPNRGAYNEQFS. DNA for the CDR3: TGCGCCAGCAGCACGTTTCCTAACCGGGGAGCCTACAATGAGCAGTTCTCC.

The V call is TRBV28, the J call TRBJ2-5; D unclear. Germline V CDR1 and CDR2: MDHEN, SYDVKM. The ends were cut back, 2 bases at V and 5 bases at J, with 9 bases in the middle. The CDR3 is 13 amino acids. In nucleotides, the CDR3 is TGTGCCAGCAGTTTAGCCCGGTGGGAGACCCAGTACTTC. Its protein is CASSLARWETQYF.

Concerning this clonotype: This may stem from a read error, because a much larger clone lies one nucleotide away. The J gene is TRBJ2-3, the V gene TRBV7-9; unclear D gene. The CDR3 contains 12 residues. CDR1 is SEHNR, CDR2 FQNEAQ, per germline (reference sequence). Trimming cost V 4 bases and J 3 bases, with 5 bases left between them. CDR3 coding DNA: TGTGCCAGCAGCTGTTATACAGATACGCAGTATTTT. It is translated as CASSCYTDTQYF. Based on the CDR3 plus reference TRBV7-9 and TRBJ2-3, the full variable domain is DTGVSQNPRHKITKRGQNVTFRCDPISEHNRLYWYRQTLGQGPEFLTYFQNEAQLEKSRLLSDRFSAERPKGSFSTLEIQRTEQGDSAMYLCASSCYTDTQYFGPGTRLTVL.

J is TRBJ2-2 and V is TRBV28; D remains unclear. Trimming shortened V by 3 bases and J by 0 bases, and 5 bases separated the two germline ends. Germline-derived CDR1 and CDR2 are MDHEN and SYDVKM. The CDR3 is 14 amino acids. Here the CDR3 reads CASSFIANTGELFF. The CDR3 region has the DNA TGTGCCAGCAGTTTCATTGCGAACACCGGGGAGCTGTTTTTT. Using reference TRBV28 and TRBJ2-2 for the parts outside the CDR3, the full variable domain is DVKVTQSSRYLVKRTGEKVFLECVQDMDHENMFWYRQDPGLGLRLIYFSYDVKMKEKGDIPEGYSVSREKKERFSLILESASTNQTSMYLCASSFIANTGELFFGEGSRLTVL.

The chain joins TRBV6-1 to TRBJ2-7, with D perhaps matching TRBD2 (5 bases). Germline V gene sequence: CDR1 MNHNS, CDR2 SASEGT. The CDR3 contains 15 residues. Trimming stripped 2 bases from V and 6 bases from J, with 17 bases between. Here the CDR3 DNA reads TGTGCCAGCAGTGAATGGGGAGCGACCACCTGCGAGCAGTACTTC. Translation: CASSEWGATTCEQYF.